This record looks at one T cell receptor beta chain sequence and its context. The sample holds a few counts of this clone. The antigen it recognizes is unknown. No per-base quality is available; no much larger clone lies one base away. In total, roughly 670 healthy bone marrow donors made up the cohort. Cohort members were all nominally healthy when sampled, although unrecorded immune exposures were likely present. The donor was CMV seronegative and was included in the group of a few hundred seronegative cohort members. Each donor provided a peripheral blood sample, and peripheral blood mononuclear cells were used for TCR beta sequencing. Genomic DNA extraction from the blood cell samples was performed with the Qiagen DNeasy Blood Extraction Kit. This specimen comes from a study of cytomegalovirus exposure and HLA in healthy donors (dated by TCRdb to about 2017). Turning to the overall study: An earlier analysis of approximately 640 of the donors reported 250 to 350 Gb of sequence data and around 110 million unique TCR beta sequences from roughly 180 million T cells. Roughly 290 gigabases of sequencing data and roughly 81 million unique TCR sequences made up an early release that covered 500 to 700 HLA-typed donors. The genetic ancestry cluster associated with self-reported Caucasian donors included around 76% of the 350 to 500 genotyped donors. The study aimed to test whether cataloging public T cell receptors could reveal signatures of past pathogen exposure. The T cell repertoires of under 750 subjects were profiled by immunosequencing and related to cytomegalovirus serostatus. In addition to the first cohort of 650 to 750 subjects, a separate validation cohort of 100 to 150 different subjects was used. High-throughput TCR immunosequencing, statistical association of individual TCRs with disease status, and machine learning were combined to predict cytomegalovirus infection status. A later analysis re-examined previously published TCR beta repertoires from more than 600 donors and added high-resolution HLA genotyping to investigate patterns of TCR occurrence. Rather than drawing on any new phenotypic data, the later analysis identified candidate immune exposures from TCR beta sequences and the way those sequences occurred across donors. In an earlier analysis of about 590 of the donors, high-throughput TCR beta sequencing was used to judge whether each TCR beta V gene segment behaved as functional or pseudogenic. Donor age, sex, ethnicity and CMV serostatus were collected together with the repertoire data. Genome-wide SNP genotypes for about 60% of the roughly 700 donors were used in a later genetic analysis, which treated that subset as a discovery cohort. All discovery cohort repertoires had been generated using a single sequencing platform. Class I and class II HLA loci were covered by the typing at four-digit resolution. The number of typed donors differed by locus: roughly 629-630 for A, B, C, DRB1 and DQB1; some 500 for DQA1; 606 for DPA1; and some 470 for DPB1. Several DR-DQ haplotypes were treated as single units for association and clustering because of strong linkage in the cohort. Across some 400 genotyped donors of the cohort, an average of about 240,000 unique TCR beta nucleotide sequences per donor were sequenced, and 15% to 20% of those sequences were non-productive.

The germline V gene yields MNHEY for CDR1 and SVGAGI for CDR2. The V end gives up 4 bases and the J end 6 bases, leaving 1 base in the junction not matched to a gene. There are 13 amino acids in the CDR3, from cysteine to phenylalanine inclusive. CDR3 DNA only is kept here, 39 bases in frame from base 1. To prepare the library, the immunoSEQ multiplex PCR assay was applied. The multiplex PCR relied on a mix of 60 forward primers for TCR Vbeta segments and 13 reverse primers for TCR Jbeta segments. Amplification of the CDR3 region of rearranged TCR beta genes was performed with a multiplex PCR assay on genomic DNA. Amplified TCR beta libraries were sequenced as 87-base-pair reads on the Illumina HiSeq System. Per the authors' processing: A later analysis tallied around 82 million unique TCR beta chains across the 600 to 700 repertoires, and some 12 million of those chains were shared by two or more donors. Raw reads were error-corrected and collapsed into unique sequences by a nearest-neighbor algorithm in which closely related sequences were merged to remove PCR and sequencing errors. To assign V, D and J gene segments, CDR3 sequences were aligned to IMGT reference sequences. Each retained sequence needed at least a six-nucleotide match to both a V gene segment and a J gene segment. Rearrangements were classified as productive when the CDR3 lacked stop codons and remained in frame with V and J, and all other rearrangements were classified as non-productive. Following IMGT convention, CDR3 was defined as the stretch from the second conserved V-encoded cysteine to the conserved J-encoded phenylalanine. The earlier analysis of fewer than 750 of the donors excluded sequences that lacked an unambiguous match to a single V gene segment. In an earlier analysis of some 590 of the donors, V segments were called functional above 56.7% productive rearrangements and were called segregating when the between-donor standard deviation exceeded 5%. To diagnose cytomegalovirus status from the catalog of TCR beta chain sequences, a statistical classification framework was built. A later analysis assigned V and J genes by comparing TCR nucleotide sequences with IMGT/GENE-DB human TR gene sequences. In a later analysis, CDR3 sequences and most-parsimonious VDJ recombination scenarios were assigned using the TCRdist pipeline. In a later analysis, each TCR beta chain was defined by its CDR3 amino acid sequence together with its V-gene family, and reads lacking a unique V-gene family were excluded. As a way to deal with suspected cross-contamination and a sequencing artifact, a later analysis dropped under 600 nucleotide sequences that were highly shared and had low generation probability. For each public chain, a later analysis derived a clonal expansion index from normalized ranks of inferred template counts within each repertoire. Generation probabilities in a later analysis came from a VDJ recombination model fitted to out-of-frame rearrangements, and those results were checked against IGoR. In a later analysis, hypergeometric tests were used to score TCR-TCR, TCR-HLA and TCR-CMV co-occurrence, with a repertoire-size bias correction applied to TCR pairs. False discovery rates were estimated in a later analysis by permuting HLA or CMV assignments 20 times. In a later analysis, co-occurring TCRs were grouped using DBSCAN, and TCRdist sequence similarity was added for clustering within HLA-allele-positive subsets. Repertoires with fewer than 30,000 or more than 120,000 public chains were left out of co-occurrence clustering, as were about five repertoires with anomalous nucleotide sharing. Here the immuneACCESS table is served through TCRdb, limited to in-frame sequences with V and J called. Missing clones are a known gap in these copies; in checked studies unresolved V genes cover under half, and the rest lacks a known reason. That table gives V, J and clone size, and the DNA gave D and trimming. Within this sample are about 180,000 clones, with 76% of them counted one time only. Around 1.5% of the sample is in the top ten clones.

Results the study describes overall, beyond this receptor: A later analysis found that most CMV-associated TCR beta chains appeared HLA-restricted, with HLA associations seemingly driven largely by CMV exposure. Correlated functional status among segregating V segments might reflect linkage disequilibrium, but an unknown experimental factor could not be ruled out. The authors suggested that the approach could potentially be extended to other disease states and immunological phenotypes. A later analysis associated about 16,000 TCR beta sequences with specific HLA alleles at a false discovery rate of 0.05. A few of the identified cytomegalovirus-associated TCR beta chains were confirmed in vitro to be specific for cytomegalovirus antigens. Most TCR sequences were seen in very few donors, while some public TCRs were found in many individuals. A later analysis reported that several top co-occurrence clusters appeared linked to parvovirus B19, influenza, CMV and Epstein-Barr virus. Compared with equally common non-associated chains, HLA-associated TCR beta chains in a later analysis were more clonally expanded and had lower generation probabilities. The cohort was sequenced for TCR beta chains only, and without alpha or paired-chain data the features that could be detected were limited. Because HLA typing was missing for some donors at each locus, association tests included only the typed subset. Broadly in line with IMGT annotations, most TCR beta V segments showed up in productive rearrangements about 87% or about 30% of the time in an earlier analysis of approximately 640 of the donors. CMV serostatus was the only immune exposure information available for the cohort. The study listed over 150 TCR beta chains as associated with cytomegalovirus. Because the 87-base-pair reads could not distinguish some IMGT-functional V segments, including TRBV6-2 and TRBV6-3, those segments were excluded. A cluster of highly shared sequence variants was judged likely to be a technical artifact of the sequencing pipeline. In a later analysis, the rate of TCR association differed among HLA loci, with DRB1 alleles having the most associated TCRs and HLA-C alleles having the fewest. A later genetic analysis associated a missense DCLRE1C variant with V-gene and J-gene trimming of TCR beta chains, and an independent cohort replicated the association. Seventeen rarely observed V segments, including chromosome 9 orphons, were excluded from the earlier analysis of a few hundred of the donors because counts were too low. A further reported finding was that TCR beta sequences accurately predicted the HLA-A and HLA-B alleles for most subjects in the first cohort. According to a later genetic analysis, donors in an Asian-associated ancestry cluster had fewer N-insertions in productive TCRs than the approximately 670-donor mean. The classifier was reported to diagnose cytomegalovirus status with high specificity and sensitivity in both the original and validation cohorts. Strong co-occurrence of HLA alleles, especially DR and DQ, made assigning TCR associations to individual alleles difficult. Roughly uniform sequencing depth across donors was assumed in presence/absence analyses, although this assumption may not hold.

The TCR comes from a man in his late teens or twenties in good health and CMV-seronegative. The sequenced sample was PBMCs. The sequence joins TRBV6-5 to TRBJ2-3, and TRBD2 aligns with 10 junction nucleotides. DNA sequence: TGTGCCAGCAGTTTGGGACTAGCGGATACGCAGTATTTT. It translates as CASSLGLADTQYF.